These 14 T cell receptor beta chains were all obtained from the same sample, sequenced in a study of blood T cell repertoires in COVID-19. Some clones are missing from TCRdb's copy, which holds only in-frame ones; the method was immunoSEQ multiplex PCR. The sample lists 400,000 to 450,000 clones, 75% to 90% occurring once. The specimen sequenced was PBMCs or T cells enriched from blood (not recorded which). These receptors all come from a man aged 25-45 years who had recovered from COVID-19.

This chain links TRBV10-3 with TRBJ1-2; D not resolved. The V end was cut by 0 bases, the J end by 5 bases, with 13 bases between. The CDR3 covers 15 residues. Germline values: CDR1 ENHRY, CDR2 SYGVKD. The CDR3 nucleotides are TGTGCCATCAGTGAGTCTATCGACGGGTATTATGGCTACACCTTC. This encodes CAISESIDGYYGYTF.

The chain has TRBV11-2 and TRBJ2-2; 10 nucleotides agree with TRBD1. V shed 8 bases and J 5 bases; nucleotides not matched to a gene: 8. The CDR3 spans 15 residues. Germline V lookup: CDR1 SGHAT, CDR2 FQNNGV. The CDR3 loop is CASYTGQGKTGELFF. CDR3 nucleotides: TGTGCCAGCTACACGGGACAGGGGAAAACCGGGGAGCTGTTTTTT. The full variable domain, rest sourced from reference TRBV11-2 and TRBJ2-2, is EAGVAQSPRYKIIEKRQSVAFWCNPISGHATLYWYQQILGQGPKLLIQFQNNGVVDDSQLPKDRFSAERLKGVDSTLKIQPAKLEDSAVYLCASYTGQGKTGELFFGEGSRLTVL.

V usage is TRBV18 and J usage is TRBJ1-5; TRBD1 matches 8 bases. The germline V gene encodes CDR1 KGHSH and CDR2 LQKENI. CDR3 size: 16 residues. Trimming removed 8 bases from V and 0 bases from J; junction bases left unmatched: 9. The CDR3 coding sequence is TGTGCCAGCGCCCCCGGGACAGGTTCTAGCAATCAGCCCCAGCATTTT. Its protein product is CASAPGTGSSNQPQHF.

V usage is TRBV7-2 and J usage is TRBJ2-7; 8 bases align to TRBD2. The junction had 16 bases not matched to a gene; V was cut back by 8 bases and J by 7 bases. This CDR3 has 15 amino acids. In germline, CDR1 is SGHTA, CDR2 FQGNSA. This chain's CDR3 is CASSSMGLVAGEQYF. Here the CDR3 DNA reads TGTGCCAGCTCCTCCATGGGACTAGTCGCGGGGGAGCAGTACTTC. Together with reference TRBV7-2 and TRBJ2-7, the CDR3 gives the full variable domain: GAGVSQSPSNKVTEKGKDVELRCDPISGHTALYWYRQSLGQGLEFLIYFQGNSAPDKSGLPSDRFSAERTGGSVSTLTIQRTQQEDSAVYLCASSSMGLVAGEQYFGPGTRLTVT.

A word on this clone: The sample contains more than one DNA sequence encoding this CDR3. Written as DNA, the CDR3 is TGTGCCAGCAGTCCCGGGGGGAGCTCCTACAATGAGCAGTTCTTC. It yields the protein CASSPGGSSYNEQFF. The chain couples TRBV27 to TRBJ2-1; 7 bases agree with TRBD2. The CDR3 runs to 15 residues. The germline V gene encodes CDR1 MNHEY and CDR2 SMNVEV (reference sequence). Losses at the gene ends were 5 bases for V and 0 bases for J; bases not matched to a gene: 4.

The table lists this clone with a count of one. The chain recombines TRBV5-6 with TRBJ2-4; TRBD1 matches at 11 bases. After removal of 4 bases from V and 1 base from J, the junction contained 7 bases not matched to a gene. Germline-derived CDR1 and CDR2 are SGHDT and YYEEEE. The CDR3 runs to 17 residues. Here the CDR3 reads CASSLGQGAVAKNIQYF. The CDR3 nucleotides read TGTGCCAGCAGCCTCGGACAGGGGGCTGTTGCCAAAAACATTCAGTACTTC. The complete variable domain, with remaining parts taken from reference TRBV5-6 and TRBJ2-4, reads DAGVTQSPTHLIKTRGQQVTLRCSPKSGHDTVSWYQQALGQGPQFIFQYYEEEERQRGNFPDRFSGHQFPNYSSELNVNALLLGDSALYLCASSLGQGAVAKNIQYFGAGTRLSVL.

In regard to this clone: One end of the junction fails to match germline, which may point to a read error. This chain links TRBV15 with TRBJ1-2; D remains unclear. The germline CDR1 and CDR2 sequences are LNHNV and YYDKDF (reference sequence). This CDR3 spans 12 amino acids. This CDR3 reads CATSKGAYDYTF. The CDR3, as DNA: TGTGCCACCAGCAAAGGAGCGTATGACTACACCTTC.

The rearrangement joins TRBV19 to TRBJ1-6; D is perhaps TRBD1 (6 bases). The CDR3 spans 16 residues. Germline V lookup: CDR1 LNHDA, CDR2 SQIVND (reference sequence). V was trimmed by 0 bases and J by 10 bases, leaving 16 bases between them. CDR3 sequence (DNA): TGTGCCAGTAGTATAGATCTTGTGGGGGCCGCATCACCCCTCCACTTT. It yields the protein CASSIDLVGAASPLHF.

The chain carries TRBV7-9 and TRBJ2-3; D not certain. From germline, CDR1 is SEHNR and CDR2 FQNEAQ (reference sequence). This CDR3 has 11 amino acids. V was trimmed by 5 bases and J by 5 bases, leaving 5 bases between them. The CDR3 sequence: CASSRGDTQYF. In DNA, the CDR3 is TGTGCCAGCAGCCGAGGAGATACGCAGTATTTT.

The chain is built from TRBV28 and TRBJ2-7, with 8 bases fitting TRBD1. Germline CDR1 MDHEN, CDR2 SYDVKM. The ends lost 5 bases at V and 13 bases at J; junction bases unmatched: 10. This CDR3 is built from 12 residues. CDR3 residues: CASSRTGSRCYF. CDR3 in DNA: TGTGCCAGCAGTAGGACAGGGTCGAGATGTTACTTC.

The chain couples TRBV5-6 to TRBJ1-3, with D tentatively TRBD1 (5 bases). The CDR3 is 15 amino acids. V lost 2 bases and J lost 4, with 13 bases in between. The V gene's germline CDR1 is SGHDT and CDR2 YYEEEE. Written as DNA, the CDR3 is TGTGCCAGCAGCTTCAGGGTAGAGTGGGGAAACACCATATATTTT. Translated: CASSFRVEWGNTIYF.

This clone has a handful of counts. This sequence joins TRBV18 and TRBJ2-5; D gene unclear. Trimming pared 1 base from V and 5 bases from J, leaving 8 bases between. The CDR3 covers 13 residues. Germline V gene sequence: CDR1 KGHSH, CDR2 LQKENI. CDR3 residues: CASSPQEFETQYF. In DNA form, the CDR3 reads TGTGCCAGCTCACCACAGGAGTTCGAGACCCAGTACTTC.

As regards this clone: The sample contains more than one DNA sequence encoding this CDR3. The gene calls are TRBV7-3 and TRBJ1-1; weak D call: TRBD1 (5 bases). Germline CDR1 is SGHTA and CDR2 is FQGTGA. V lost 5 bases and J 1 base, leaving 8 bases between the germline ends. The CDR3 runs to 13 residues. Here the CDR3 DNA reads TGTGCCAGCAGCGCAGACAGGAACACTGAAGCTTTCTTT. Translated: CASSADRNTEAFF.

The rearrangement joins TRBV7-9 to TRBJ2-7, with D possibly being TRBD1 (6 bases). CDR3 length: 17 residues. With 5 bases removed from V and 0 bases from J, the gap between germline ends came to 20 bases. Germline CDR1 is SEHNR and CDR2 is FQNEAQ (reference sequence). CDR3 sequence (DNA): TGTGCCAGCAGCAGCTCTCCTGGACAGAAGGCCTCCTACGAGCAGTACTTC. Protein sequence: CASSSSPGQKASYEQYF.